The clone carrying this TCR beta chain was counted a few times. The antigen remains unidentified. The entry originates in a study of T-cell memory formation after mild COVID-19. Overall study: Largely, the TCR clusters proved donor specific. General study results and limits: Several responding clones turned up in pre-infection memory, indicating that cross-reactive memory may have taken part. Clones shrinking from day 15 to 85 showed even CD4/CD8 mixes; later expanders tilted CD4+.

CDR1 and CDR2 (germline): MGHRA, YSYEKL. This CDR3 is 13 amino acids long. V was trimmed by 1 base and J by 7 bases, leaving 11 bases between them. TCRdb reanalysed the 5' RACE reads using MiXCR and keeps one entry per CDR3 protein. The table records more than 75,000 distinct CDR3 sequences, 25% of them present only once. V and J are TRBV4-1 and TRBJ2-7; no reliable D call. Sequenced input: PBMCs or a T cell subset sorted from them (not recorded which). This receptor was taken from a man younger than 35 who had mild COVID-19 (a few samples of this study predate the infection). Cell type and time point are not known. The DNA for the CDR3 is TGCGCCAGCAGCCAAGGGAAGGGAATGGAGCAGTACTTC. Its translation is CASSQGKGMEQYF.